The T cell receptor beta chain described here comes from a study of beta chain features in type 1 diabetes. General observations from the study: Patients with Type 1 diabetes showed moderately but significantly shorter TCRB CDR3s in all four CD4+ subsets.

This clone has just a few counts. Its target is not known. The CDR3 runs 15 residues. Germline lookup yields CDR1 MDHEN and CDR2 SYDVKM. Deletions cut 5 bases from V and 3 bases from J, with 15 bases between. Expressed TCRB transcripts got sequenced, as all isolated RNA was reverse transcribed. Method: immunoSEQ multiplex PCR; TCRdb's copy keeps in-frame clones and lacks some. The table shows some 640,000 clones, with around an eighth occurring only once. The sequenced sample was naive CD4+ T cells from blood. This sequence originates from a man younger than 30 with type 1 diabetes. This chain uses TRBV28 with TRBJ2-3; a weak D match, TRBD1 (6 bases). The CDR3 spells CASSAPQGGTDTQYF. As DNA, the CDR3 is TGTGCCAGCAGTGCCCCACAGGGCGGGACAGATACGCAGTATTTT.